This record concerns one T cell receptor beta chain sequence. Its specificity is not known. With a much larger clone just one base away, this may be a read error. V was pared by 5 bases and J by 3 bases, with 13 bases between. The CDR3 has 15 residues. Germline values: CDR1 SGHNT, CDR2 YENEEA. RNA transcripts were the template for amplifying TCR beta CDR3 regions. First-round RT-PCR of the TCR CDR3 relied on the HTBI primer set. TCRdb processed the multiplex PCR reads anew with MiXCR; each CDR3 protein has one entry. The sample lists approximately 740,000 distinct CDR3 sequences, 14% seen once, with about 9.4% in the top ten. These data belong to a study of T cells in Graves' hyperthyroidism and ophthalmopathy. Study-wide points: A model of 13 V-J features distinguished ophthalmopathy from stable hyperthyroidism. The model made its ophthalmopathy prediction, and onset followed a median approximately six months later.

Exclusion of a patient resulted from uncontrolled infection, other autoimmune disease, pregnancy or lactation. The sequencing sample was made of blood. The gene calls are TRBV11-3 and TRBJ2-2; D could derive from TRBD1 or TRBD2 (5 bases each). The TCR originated in a woman in her late teens or twenties with Graves' hyperthyroidism. This chain's CDR3 is CASSPGRPYTGELFF. CDR3 DNA sequence: TGTGCCAGCAGCCCGGGACGGCCGTACACCGGGGAGCTGTTTTTT.